The rows below give T cell receptor beta chains drawn from one sample of a study of blood T cell repertoires in COVID-19. The repertoire was sequenced with immunoSEQ multiplex PCR; TCRdb's copy has only in-frame clones and lacks some. The sample yields a few hundred thousand clones, 80% to 95% seen once. The source material was PBMCs or T cells enriched from blood (not recorded which). The receptors derive from a woman aged 30 to 39 who had recovered from COVID-19. The CDR3 runs from the conserved cysteine through the conserved F or W. Expanded clones get a size class; other rows say once, few or many, or leave the size out.

v_gene: TRBV19; len: 16; j_gene: TRBJ1-5; abundance: .; CDR3aa: CASSENRVLGNQPQHF
v_gene: TRBV3-1/TRBV3-2; len: 15; j_gene: TRBJ1-1; abundance: few; CDR3aa: CASSQQVLGRREAFF
v_gene: TRBV7-2; len: 15; j_gene: TRBJ2-3; abundance: .; CDR3aa: CASRSPLVLTDTQYF
v_gene: TRBV6-1; len: 15; j_gene: TRBJ2-1; abundance: once; CDR3aa: CASSEVGGSFNEQFF
v_gene: TRBV19; len: 17; j_gene: TRBJ2-5; abundance: .; CDR3aa: CASSPPFRQGGLRNQYF
v_gene: TRBV5-1; len: 15; j_gene: TRBJ2-2; abundance: few; CDR3aa: CASSLGDINTGELFF
v_gene: TRBV9; len: 16; j_gene: TRBJ2-7; abundance: few; CDR3aa: CASSVSPTGGHYEQYF
v_gene: TRBV12-3/TRBV12-4; len: 13; j_gene: TRBJ1-2; abundance: .; CDR3aa: CASSQTAFQGYTF
v_gene: TRBV28; len: 16; j_gene: TRBJ2-5; abundance: .; CDR3aa: CASTGTDRETKETQYF
v_gene: TRBV15; len: 16; j_gene: TRBJ1-2; abundance: .; CDR3aa: CATRSTTSAGVYGYTF
v_gene: TRBV6-5; len: 15; j_gene: TRBJ2-7; abundance: once; CDR3aa: CASSSGTTNSYEQYF
v_gene: TRBV28; len: 16; j_gene: TRBJ2-2; abundance: .; CDR3aa: CASSPPGLMNTGELFF
v_gene: TRBV5-1; len: 14; j_gene: TRBJ2-5; abundance: once; CDR3aa: CASSPGQGQETQYF
v_gene: TRBV6-5; len: 15; j_gene: TRBJ1-3; abundance: .; CDR3aa: CASRVRGRRGNTIYF
v_gene: TRBV18; len: 11; j_gene: TRBJ1-2; abundance: .; CDR3aa: CASSPGGRYTF
v_gene: TRBV18; len: 14; j_gene: TRBJ1-1; abundance: .; CDR3aa: CASSPSWGVAEAFF
v_gene: TRBV3-1/TRBV3-2; len: 12; j_gene: TRBJ1-2; abundance: .; CDR3aa: CASSQAQGLHTF
v_gene: TRBV29-1; len: 13; j_gene: TRBJ2-2; abundance: .; CDR3aa: CSAGTGFTGELFF
v_gene: TRBV7-2; len: 14; j_gene: TRBJ2-7; abundance: .; CDR3aa: CASRRTGGSYEQYF
v_gene: TRBV24-1; len: 16; j_gene: TRBJ2-7; abundance: once; CDR3aa: CATSDLGTSGQYEQYF
v_gene: TRBV4-2; len: 18; j_gene: TRBJ1-4; abundance: .; CDR3aa: CASSQPNHLAGGGEKLFF
v_gene: TRBV9; len: 15; j_gene: TRBJ1-3; abundance: .; CDR3aa: CASSAGQGSGNTIYF
v_gene: TRBV29-1; len: 16; j_gene: TRBJ2-7; abundance: .; CDR3aa: CSVEFSQGQSSYEQYF
v_gene: TRBV4-3; len: 15; j_gene: TRBJ1-2; abundance: once; CDR3aa: CASSQGAYRNYGYTF
v_gene: TRBV15; len: 16; j_gene: TRBJ2-7; abundance: .; CDR3aa: CATSTHRESNTYEQYF
v_gene: TRBV28; len: 16; j_gene: TRBJ2-7; abundance: .; CDR3aa: CASSLTGTSGSYEQYF
v_gene: TRBV4-3; len: 15; j_gene: TRBJ2-4; abundance: .; CDR3aa: CASSQDLGGSNIQYF
v_gene: TRBV29-1; len: 15; j_gene: TRBJ2-3; abundance: .; CDR3aa: CSVRVGSTSTDTQYF
v_gene: TRBV4-3; len: 14; j_gene: TRBJ1-2; abundance: .; CDR3aa: CASSQDRGVYGYTF
v_gene: TRBV28; len: 14; j_gene: TRBJ1-6; abundance: .; CDR3aa: CASSSGQGNSPLHF
v_gene: TRBV7-8; len: 11; j_gene: TRBJ2-7; abundance: .; CDR3aa: CASSPVEEQYF
v_gene: TRBV14; len: 15; j_gene: TRBJ2-5; abundance: .; CDR3aa: CASSLPHMKLETQYF
v_gene: TRBV12-3/TRBV12-4; len: 12; j_gene: TRBJ2-7; abundance: .; CDR3aa: CASIRGGGEQYF
v_gene: TRBV4-2; len: 16; j_gene: TRBJ1-1; abundance: once; CDR3aa: CASSQDFWRFDSGAFF
v_gene: TRBV24-1; len: 16; j_gene: TRBJ2-1; abundance: .; CDR3aa: CATSDPGLAGYNEQFF
v_gene: TRBV6-5; len: 15; j_gene: TRBJ1-2; abundance: .; CDR3aa: CASSYSLAGGYGYTF
v_gene: TRBV29-1; len: 15; j_gene: TRBJ2-1; abundance: once; CDR3aa: CSVEEGRSSYNEQFF
v_gene: TRBV24-1; len: 10; j_gene: TRBJ1-5; abundance: .; CDR3aa: CATKHQPQHF
v_gene: TRBV15; len: 16; j_gene: TRBJ2-1; abundance: .; CDR3aa: CATSRTSAGTYNEQFF
v_gene: TRBV11-2; len: 16; j_gene: TRBJ1-1; abundance: .; CDR3aa: CASSLQSGIMNTEAFF
v_gene: TRBV28; len: 19; j_gene: TRBJ1-4; abundance: .; CDR3aa: CASSSLPGTGDTDLEKLFF
v_gene: TRBV28; len: 14; j_gene: TRBJ2-7; abundance: .; CDR3aa: CATTSIGTAYEQYF
v_gene: TRBV6-5; len: 14; j_gene: TRBJ2-1; abundance: few; CDR3aa: CASRAGTGGNEQFF
v_gene: TRBV5-1; len: 15; j_gene: TRBJ1-1; abundance: .; CDR3aa: CASRPNAGGDTEAFF
v_gene: TRBV7-9; len: 15; j_gene: TRBJ2-3; abundance: .; CDR3aa: CASSLIQRGTDTQYF
v_gene: TRBV28; len: 14; j_gene: TRBJ2-5; abundance: .; CDR3aa: CASSSGGSGETQYF